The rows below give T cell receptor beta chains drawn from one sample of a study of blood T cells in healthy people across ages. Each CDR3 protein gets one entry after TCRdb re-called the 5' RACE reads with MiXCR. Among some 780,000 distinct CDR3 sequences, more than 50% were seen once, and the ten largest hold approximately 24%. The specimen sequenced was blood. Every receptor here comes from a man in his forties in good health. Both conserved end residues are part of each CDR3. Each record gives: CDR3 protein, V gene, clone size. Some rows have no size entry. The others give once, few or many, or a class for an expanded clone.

CDR3 protein: CASSIYQGTYEQYF; V gene: TRBV28; clone size: .
CDR3 protein: CASSGPILATNEQYF; V gene: TRBV9; clone size: .
CDR3 protein: CASSLGDEFGEQFF; V gene: TRBV5-1; clone size: few
CDR3 protein: CSASSQVNEQFF; V gene: TRBV20-1; clone size: .
CDR3 protein: CASRVSRDREYEQYF; V gene: TRBV6-5; clone size: .
CDR3 protein: CASDRDQDTQYF; V gene: TRBV2; clone size: few
CDR3 protein: CASSPTYGASKDTEAFF; V gene: TRBV7-9; clone size: once
CDR3 protein: CASSYSETGHEKLFF; V gene: TRBV6-6; clone size: few
CDR3 protein: CASSSNSRHTEYF; V gene: TRBV28; clone size: .
CDR3 protein: CASSLENRATDTQYF; V gene: TRBV5-1; clone size: .
CDR3 protein: CASTTPKGRSTDTQYF; V gene: TRBV28; clone size: .
CDR3 protein: CASSVPSSYEQYF; V gene: TRBV5-6; clone size: .
CDR3 protein: CASSYSRAGGRGETQYF; V gene: TRBV6-5; clone size: .
CDR3 protein: CSAADDSYNEQFF; V gene: TRBV20-1; clone size: once
CDR3 protein: CASSPTLQETQYF; V gene: TRBV5-5; clone size: few
CDR3 protein: CASSGQGGSPLHF; V gene: TRBV7-9; clone size: .
CDR3 protein: CSARDKRSTYTDTQYF; V gene: TRBV20-1; clone size: .
CDR3 protein: CSAGTSGRAKNIQYF; V gene: TRBV20-1; clone size: few
CDR3 protein: CASSQGSSGIRGYTDTQYF; V gene: TRBV4-2; clone size: .
CDR3 protein: CASSRLRETQYF; V gene: TRBV3-1; clone size: .
CDR3 protein: CSVGRQGADEQYF; V gene: TRBV29-1; clone size: .
CDR3 protein: CASSFNVGANQPQHF; V gene: TRBV27; clone size: .
CDR3 protein: CASSASGGVQETQYF; V gene: TRBV7-3; clone size: .
CDR3 protein: CSVMGARGTEAFF; V gene: TRBV29-1; clone size: few
CDR3 protein: CATSIRGQGNTEAFF; V gene: TRBV15; clone size: few
CDR3 protein: CASSLGTGVWEQYF; V gene: TRBV27; clone size: .
CDR3 protein: CAISDPMESNQPQHF; V gene: TRBV10-3; clone size: .
CDR3 protein: CASSQSGTSPYEQYF; V gene: TRBV4-1; clone size: few
CDR3 protein: CASSLERGSTDTQYF; V gene: TRBV11-2; clone size: few
CDR3 protein: CASSPQEIYEQYF; V gene: TRBV7-9; clone size: .
CDR3 protein: CASSRGSSGDSGANVLTF; V gene: TRBV5-4; clone size: .
CDR3 protein: CSAGPLAGRWYTQYF; V gene: TRBV20-1; clone size: .
CDR3 protein: CSVGQGTTDTQYF; V gene: TRBV29-1; clone size: few
CDR3 protein: CASSHGKGQGGYQPQHF; V gene: TRBV3-1; clone size: .
CDR3 protein: CSVATGRAYEQYF; V gene: TRBV29-1; clone size: few
CDR3 protein: CASSFGTRVGSYGYTF; V gene: TRBV7-8; clone size: .
CDR3 protein: CASSSLGQGADGANVLTF; V gene: TRBV5-1; clone size: once
CDR3 protein: CSVDRGGNGYTF; V gene: TRBV29-1; clone size: .
CDR3 protein: CSVERRGTQYF; V gene: TRBV29-1; clone size: few
CDR3 protein: CASSQVGLAGYSYEQYF; V gene: TRBV7-9; clone size: .
CDR3 protein: CSGRAERDEQFF; V gene: TRBV29-1; clone size: .
CDR3 protein: CASSDGQGYEQFF; V gene: TRBV25-1; clone size: .
CDR3 protein: CASSSDSDSNYGYTF; V gene: TRBV5-1; clone size: .
CDR3 protein: CASSQQGFADTQYF; V gene: TRBV2; clone size: .